These T cell receptor beta chains were read from a single sample in a study of patients and donors after allogeneic stem cell transplantation. TCRdb ran MiXCR on the RT-PCR reads and lists one entry per CDR3 protein. This table holds approximately 140,000 distinct CDR3 sequences, approximately 37% found once. Sequencing used blood, either unsorted or a sorted T cell fraction (not recorded which). Receptors originate from a human donor who was either an allogeneic HSCT recipient or a stem cell or donor lymphocyte infusion donor (not recorded which). It is not recorded whose cells these are; they may come from a transplant donor. Both conserved end residues are part of each CDR3. Each record gives: D gene, J gene, clone size, CDR3 length, V gene, CDR3 protein, CDR3 DNA. D genes are given only for firm matches. The listing skips clone size in some rows; elsewhere it reads once, few, many or a size class.

.,TRBJ1-2,.,17,TRBV28,CASSFVMGGSLTYGYTF,TGTGCCAGCAGTTTTGTGATGGGGGGTTCTTTAACCTATGGCTACACCTTC
.,TRBJ1-2,.,14,TRBV6-5,CASSPGTLPGGYTF,TGTGCCAGCAGCCCCGGGACACTGCCCGGAGGCTACACCTTC
.,TRBJ1-1,many,13,TRBV12-3/TRBV12-4,CASILTPQGKAFF,TGTGCCAGCATCCTCACCCCCCAGGGAAAAGCTTTCTTT
TRBD1,TRBJ2-5,.,13,TRBV28,CASRGTGGETQYF,TGTGCCAGCAGGGGGACAGGCGGAGAGACCCAGTACTTC
.,TRBJ1-6,few,12,TRBV28,CASRGEGSPLHF,TGTGCCAGCAGGGGGGAAGGCTCACCCCTCCACTTT
TRBD1,TRBJ1-1,few,16,TRBV12-3/TRBV12-4,CASSLPPGQMNTEAFF,TGTGCCAGCAGTCTTCCACCGGGACAGATGAACACTGAAGCTTTCTTT
.,TRBJ2-1,.,16,TRBV7-9,CASSFTGADRNNEQFF,TGTGCCAGCAGCTTTACCGGGGCCGACAGGAACAATGAGCAGTTCTTC
.,TRBJ2-7,.,13,TRBV9,CASSAPGWVEQYF,TGTGCCAGCAGCGCCCCTGGTTGGGTCGAGCAGTACTTC
TRBD2,TRBJ2-1,.,15,TRBV5-1,CASSPGLAGGNEQFF,TGCGCCAGCAGCCCGGGACTAGCGGGGGGGAATGAGCAGTTCTTC
.,TRBJ2-1,.,13,TRBV29-1,CSVVRGLFAEQFF,TGCAGCGTTGTGCGGGGGCTTTTTGCTGAGCAGTTCTTC
.,TRBJ1-2,.,13,TRBV20-1,CSARGEIVFGYTF,TGCAGTGCCCGAGGCGAAATAGTGTTCGGCTACACCTTC
.,TRBJ1-3,.,14,TRBV4-3,CASSQEGLGNTIYF,TGCGCCAGCAGCCAAGAAGGACTTGGAAACACCATATATTTT
TRBD1,TRBJ1-3,few,15,TRBV12-3/TRBV12-4,CASSLTGVFGNTIYF,TGTGCCAGCAGTTTGACAGGGGTGTTCGGAAACACCATATATTTT
TRBD1,TRBJ2-7,few,14,TRBV20-1,CSARDTGAAYEQYF,TGCAGTGCTAGAGATACAGGGGCCGCCTACGAGCAGTACTTC
.,TRBJ1-6,once,15,TRBV20-1,CSARVPPENSSPLHF,TGCAGTGCCCGAGTGCCCCCCGAGAACTCTTCACCCCTCCACTTT
.,TRBJ1-5,few,13,TRBV27,CASSLVSNQPQHF,TGTGCCAGCAGTTTAGTCAGCAATCAGCCCCAGCATTTT
.,TRBJ2-5,.,16,TRBV28,CASSLPRAGYQETQYF,TGTGCCAGCAGTTTACCGAGGGCCGGGTACCAAGAGACCCAGTACTTC
.,TRBJ2-2,.,15,TRBV5-1,CASSPGTLNTGELFF,TGCGCCAGCAGCCCCGGGACATTGAACACCGGGGAGCTGTTTTTT
.,TRBJ1-5,.,13,TRBV3-1,CALPAWPNQPQHF,TGTGCCCTGCCGGCGTGGCCCAATCAGCCCCAGCATTTT
.,TRBJ1-2,.,14,TRBV12-3/TRBV12-4,CASSRDGPGRGYTF,TGTGCCAGCAGCCGTGACGGGCCAGGGAGAGGCTACACCTTC
.,TRBJ1-2,.,13,TRBV12-3/TRBV12-4,CASSLTGTYGYTF,TGTGCCAGCAGTTTAACCGGAACCTATGGCTACACCTTC
.,TRBJ2-7,.,15,TRBV27,CASSLGLGLAYEQYF,TGTGCCAGCAGCCTCGGGTTAGGGTTAGCCTACGAGCAGTACTTC